This TCR beta chain was captured in a study of metastatic and nonmetastatic thyroid tumors. Study summary: Repertoires from blood and tumor or nodule tissue of malignant and benign thyroid patients were compared.

In the case of this clone: A single base separates this from a much larger clone, so it may be a read error. The sample has other DNA sequences that encode this CDR3 too.

TCRdb recomputed clones from the PCR reads via MiXCR. The sample lists about 92,000 clones, about 15% seen once, with around 3.3% in the top ten. Thyroid surgery took place with no prior treatment in any patient. The CDR3 extends over 18 amino acids. CDR1 is SGDLS, CDR2 YYNGEE, per germline. The V gene lost 0 bases and the J gene lost 5 bases, with 21 bases spanning the gap. The sequenced sample consisted of blood. The TCR comes from a female donor with papillary thyroid cancer or a benign thyroid nodule (not recorded which). Some clones in this sample may be carry-over from other donors' samples. J is TRBJ1-5 and V is TRBV9, with D possibly being TRBD1 (6 bases). In nucleotides, the CDR3 is TGTGCCAGCAGCGTAGCGGGGGGGGCCCGCCGTATTGATCAGCCCCAGCATTTT. Translation: CASSVAGGARRIDQPQHF.